The 27 T cell receptor beta chains below come from one sample, sequenced in a study of cytomegalovirus exposure and HLA in healthy donors. The protocol was immunoSEQ multiplex PCR, while the TCRdb copy is restricted to in-frame clones and leaves out a portion. The table includes just over 65,000 clones, approximately 96% detected once. Sequencing input: PBMCs. The receptors here all came from a woman aged 18 to 35 in good health and CMV-seropositive.

This chain links TRBV7-9 with TRBJ2-3; TRBD2 matches at 10 bases. With V trimmed by 1 base and J by 0 bases, 4 bases remained unmatched. CDR3 length: 17 amino acids. The germline gives CDR1 SEHNR, CDR2 FQNEAQ (reference sequence). The CDR3 reads CASSLVTSGISTDTQYF. The CDR3, as DNA: TGTGCCAGCAGCTTAGTAACTAGCGGGATCAGCACAGATACGCAGTATTTT.

V and J are TRBV9 and TRBJ2-1; 11 positions match TRBD2. This CDR3 has 15 residues. CDR1 and CDR2 (germline): SGDLS, YYNGEE. V shed 5 bases and J 4 bases; nucleotides not matched to a gene: 5. The CDR3 DNA sequence: TGTGCCAGCAGTGCCGGGACTAGCGGATACAATGAGCAGTTCTTC. This sequence encodes CASSAGTSGYNEQFF.

The chain joins TRBV9 to TRBJ2-5, with a tentative D call TRBD1 (5 bases). CDR1 SGDLS and CDR2 YYNGEE come from the germline V gene. The CDR3 spans 13 residues. Trimming shortened V by 2 bases and J by 5 bases, and 10 bases separated the two germline ends. The CDR3 sequence is CASSVRDGETQYF. CDR3 bases: TGTGCCAGCAGCGTCAGGGATGGGGAGACCCAGTACTTC.

This chain uses TRBV15 with TRBJ2-3, with D possibly TRBD2 on 6 matching bases. Trimming cost V 3 bases and J 2 bases, with 12 bases left between them. Germline lookup yields CDR1 LNHNV and CDR2 YYDKDF (reference sequence). This CDR3 is built from 15 residues. The CDR3 loop is CATSSRGATTDTQYF. The CDR3 bases are TGTGCCACCAGCAGCCGCGGGGCAACCACAGATACGCAGTATTTT.

In nucleotides, the CDR3 is TGTGCCAGCAGCAACTTATCCGGGGAGCTGTTTTTT. Protein sequence: CASSNLSGELFF. The gene calls are TRBV21-1 and TRBJ2-2; the D call in the table, TRBD2, was not verified against the DNA. TRBV21-1 is labeled a pseudogene. CDR3 length: 12 amino acids.

This clone was detected only once. The chain links TRBV6-5 to TRBJ1-1; D is perhaps TRBD1 (5 bases). The CDR3 consists of 13 residues. Per the germline V gene, CDR1 is MNHEY and CDR2 is SVGAGI. V lost 0 bases and J 4 bases, leaving 6 bases between the germline ends. The CDR3 DNA is TGTGCCAGCAGTTACTCCGGGGGCACTGAAGCTTTCTTT. It translates to CASSYSGGTEAFF.

The rearrangement joins TRBV27 to TRBJ2-7, with 7 bases matching TRBD2. The CDR3 contains 14 residues. J was trimmed by 0 bases and V by 5 bases; bases with no gene match: 4. Germline CDR1 and CDR2: MNHEY and SMNVEV (reference sequence). CDR3 residues: CASSTGLGSYEQYF. CDR3 bases: TGTGCCAGCAGTACAGGACTAGGCTCCTACGAGCAGTACTTC.

This chain connects TRBV6-6 to TRBJ2-7; 10 nucleotides line up with TRBD2. Germline V lookup: CDR1 MNHNY, CDR2 SVGAGI (reference sequence). V dropped 2 bases and J dropped 0; count of bases not matched to a gene: 4. The CDR3 loop spans 16 amino acids. In DNA, the CDR3 is TGTGCCAGCAGTTACGGGAGCGGGAGGGGCTCCTACGAGCAGTACTTC. This sequence encodes CASSYGSGRGSYEQYF.

The V and J genes are TRBV7-2 and TRBJ2-3, with 8 bases that match TRBD2. The ends lost 1 base at V and 3 bases at J; junction bases unmatched: 6. The germline V gene encodes CDR1 SGHTA and CDR2 FQGNSA. The CDR3 has 16 residues. This CDR3 is CASSLDTSGTTDTQYF. The CDR3 DNA reads as TGTGCCAGCAGCTTAGATACTAGCGGAACGACAGATACGCAGTATTTT.

The chain has TRBV7-9 and TRBJ1-5; 8 nucleotides match TRBD1. Per the germline V gene, CDR1 is SEHNR and CDR2 is FQNEAQ (reference sequence). CDR3 length: 15 amino acids. Germline trimming cut 3 bases from V and 6 bases from J; bases unmatched to any gene: 7. The CDR3 sequence: CASSLAGQVPQPQHF. As DNA, the CDR3 is TGTGCCAGCAGCTTGGCGGGACAGGTCCCTCAGCCCCAGCATTTT.

The chain joins TRBV29-1 to TRBJ1-1; D may be TRBD1 (6 bases). V shed 6 bases and J shed 1 base, with 12 bases lying between them. The CDR3 spans 13 residues. In germline, CDR1 is SQVTM, CDR2 ANQGSEA. As DNA, the CDR3 is TGCAGCGTAGCCGGGACAAGGAACACTGAAGCTTTCTTT. Its protein is CSVAGTRNTEAFF.

The chain carries TRBV14 and TRBJ1-3; D is undetermined. Germline V gene data show CDR1 as SGHDN and CDR2 as FVKESK. The CDR3 has 17 residues. With 0 bases removed from V and 0 bases from J, the gap between germline ends came to 12 bases. The CDR3 reads CASSQEHGGISGNTIYF. In DNA, the CDR3 is TGTGCCAGCAGCCAAGAGCATGGAGGGATCTCTGGAAACACCATATATTTT. The full variable domain, with the rest looked up from reference TRBV14 and TRBJ1-3, is EAGVTQFPSHSVIEKGQTVTLRCDPISGHDNLYWYRRVMGKEIKFLLHFVKESKQDESGMPNNRFLAERTGGTYSTLKVQPAELEDSGVYFCASSQEHGGISGNTIYFGEGSWLTVV.

The J gene is TRBJ2-1, the V gene TRBV11-2, with 13 bases identical to TRBD2. Trimming removed 4 bases from V and 7 bases from J; junction bases left unmatched: 4. The CDR3 totals 15 residues. CDR1 SGHAT and CDR2 FQNNGV come from the germline V gene. CDR3 DNA sequence: TGTGCCAGCAGCTGGACTAGCGGGAGAGGTAATGAGCAGTTCTTC. Residues: CASSWTSGRGNEQFF.

In this sample, this clone turned up once. The chain combines TRBV6-1 with TRBJ2-1; 7 nucleotides line up with TRBD1. V dropped 5 bases and J dropped 8; count of bases not matched to a gene: 3. CDR3 length: 12 amino acids. Germline values: CDR1 MNHNS, CDR2 SASEGT. The DNA for the CDR3 is TGTGCCAGCAGTACAGGGGCGGATGAGCAGTTCTTC. As protein: CASSTGADEQFF.

V usage is TRBV6-6 and J usage is TRBJ2-7; TRBD2 agrees at 14 bases. V dropped 6 bases and J dropped 1; count of bases not matched to a gene: 5. The germline CDR1 and CDR2 sequences are MNHNY and SVGAGI (reference sequence). This CDR3 contains 16 residues. CDR3 loop: CASRLGLAGESYEQYF. The DNA for the CDR3 is TGTGCCAGCAGGCTGGGACTAGCGGGAGAGTCCTACGAGCAGTACTTC.

This clone was observed once. This rearrangement joins TRBV11-3 to TRBJ2-3; D is unresolved. CDR3 length: 14 residues. The V gene's germline CDR1 is SGHNT and CDR2 YENEEA. Trimming removed 1 base from V and 1 base from J, with 6 bases in between. CDR3 in DNA: TGTGCCAGCAGCTTAGCGGCGGGCACAGATACGCAGTATTTT. It codes for CASSLAAGTDTQYF.

The CDR3 spells CASSQAPRGRGSEQFF. CDR3 DNA sequence: TGTGCCAGCAGCCAAGCCCCTCGGGGGAGGGGTAGTGAGCAGTTCTTC. The chain joins TRBV4-2 to TRBJ2-1; TRBD2 aligns across 7 bases. This CDR3 has 16 residues. V lost 1 base and J lost 9; bases outside the gene matches: 12. CDR1 is LGHNA and CDR2 is YNFKEQ in the germline V gene.

V and J are TRBV27 and TRBJ2-3; D remains unclear. The CDR3 consists of 14 residues. Trimming pared 6 bases from V and 4 bases from J, leaving 14 bases between. CDR1 is MNHEY and CDR2 is SMNVEV in the germline V gene (reference sequence). DNA of the CDR3: TGTGCCAGCAGAAGCTCTAGAACCGCAGATACGCAGTATTTT. This sequence encodes CASRSSRTADTQYF.

The V gene is TRBV5-8, the J gene TRBJ1-1; 8 bases fit TRBD1. With V trimmed by 5 bases and J by 2 bases, 5 bases remained unmatched. The germline V gene has CDR1 SGHTS and CDR2 YDEGEE. The CDR3 length is 14 residues. The CDR3 protein is CASRLQGANTEAFF. CDR3 bases: TGTGCCAGCAGACTCCAGGGGGCAAACACTGAAGCTTTCTTT.

CDR3 DNA: TGCGCCAGCAGCCAGGAAGACACCGAAGGTGATGCCGGGGAGCTGTTTTTT. This gives the protein CASSQEDTEGDAGELFF. The chain links TRBV4-1 to TRBJ2-2, with D unresolved. Germline loops: CDR1 MGHRA, CDR2 YSYEKL. Trimming pared 3 bases from V and 6 bases from J, leaving 20 bases between. This CDR3 is built from 17 residues.

This chain links TRBV2 with TRBJ2-2; 8 bases are shared with TRBD2. This CDR3 contains 15 residues. The germline V gene encodes CDR1 SNHLY and CDR2 FYNNEI. Germline trimming cut 9 bases from V and 2 bases from J; bases unmatched to any gene: 8. The CDR3: CASAGREDNTGELFF. In DNA, the CDR3 is TGTGCCAGTGCCGGGCGGGAGGATAACACCGGGGAGCTGTTTTTT.

This chain links TRBV6-4 with TRBJ1-2; D gene ambiguous. Germline V CDR1 and CDR2: MRHNA, SNTAGT. Trimming pared 2 bases from V and 8 bases from J, leaving 12 bases between. This CDR3 has 13 residues. CDR3 protein: CASSDTGLEGYTF. The CDR3 DNA follows: TGTGCCAGCAGTGACACTGGTTTGGAGGGCTACACCTTC.

This clone has a single count. The gene calls are TRBV18 and TRBJ2-5, with a tentative D call TRBD2 (5 bases). The germline CDR1 and CDR2 sequences are KGHSH and LQKENI. The CDR3 sequence is 14 residues long. Trimming stripped 0 bases from V and 5 bases from J, with 10 bases between. CDR3: CASSPPPGRETQYF. DNA for the CDR3: TGTGCCAGCTCACCACCGCCGGGAAGGGAGACCCAGTACTTC. Full variable domain (missing parts from reference TRBV18 and TRBJ2-5): NAGVMQNPRHLVRRRGQEARLRCSPMKGHSHVYWYRQLPEEGLKFMVYLQKENIIDESGMPKERFSAEFPKEGPSILRIQQVVRGDSAAYFCASSPPPGRETQYFGPGTRLLVL.

This rearrangement joins TRBV7-9 to TRBJ2-1; TRBD2 agrees at 8 bases. Germline V lookup: CDR1 SEHNR, CDR2 FQNEAQ (reference sequence). The trim removed 4 bases at V and 0 bases at J, leaving 5 bases unmatched. The CDR3 contains 16 residues. The CDR3 DNA reads as TGTGCCAGCAGCTCCACTAGCGGTAGCTCCTACAATGAGCAGTTCTTC. Translated, it gives CASSSTSGSSYNEQFF.

This rearrangement joins TRBV19 to TRBJ2-3, with D perhaps TRBD2 (6 bases). The CDR3 loop spans 14 amino acids. CDR1 LNHDA and CDR2 SQIVND come from the germline V gene (reference sequence). V was cut by 5 bases and J by 6 bases, with 15 bases left in between. CDR3 in amino acids: CASSPGLTSDTQYF. In nucleotides, the CDR3 is TGTGCCAGTAGTCCGGGACTGACTTCGGATACGCAGTATTTT.

The rearrangement joins TRBV7-2 to TRBJ2-5, with TRBD2 as a possible D gene (5 bases). CDR1 SGHTA and CDR2 FQGNSA come from the germline V gene. The CDR3 has 16 amino acids. Trimming pared 1 base from V and 4 bases from J, leaving 16 bases between. The CDR3 here is CASSLGRRGRGETQYF. CDR3 nucleotides: TGTGCCAGCAGCTTAGGTCGTAGAGGGAGAGGAGAGACCCAGTACTTC.

This chain connects TRBV10-3 to TRBJ2-1, with 8 bases matching TRBD2. The V gene end was trimmed by 3 bases and the J gene end by 8 bases; junction bases not matched to a gene: 3. The length of the CDR3 is 13 residues. CDR1 and CDR2 from the germline V gene are ENHRY and SYGVKD. The CDR3 is CAISDGGADEQFF. The CDR3 DNA follows: TGTGCCATCAGTGACGGGGGGGCTGATGAGCAGTTCTTC.